Shown below are 30 T cell receptor beta chains from a single sample sequenced in a study of cytomegalovirus exposure and HLA in healthy donors (dated by TCRdb to the late 2010s). Library method: the immunoSEQ multiplex PCR assay. TCRdb obtained this table from immuneACCESS and retained in-frame rearrangements with V and J assigned. These tables miss some clones; where compared with another copy, unresolved V genes account for less than half of the shortfall, and the remainder is unexplained. For this sample the table gives around 190,000 clones, of which around 86% were detected only once. In total, the top ten clones hold roughly 6.6% of the sample. Sequencing was done on a sample of PBMCs. These receptors were taken from a man between 25 and 39 years old in good health and CMV-seropositive.

This clone was counted only a few times. The chain couples TRBV28 to TRBJ2-7; the D is unclear. This CDR3 spans 14 amino acids. V was clipped by 3 bases and J by 6 bases, with 15 bases between them. The germline gives CDR1 MDHEN, CDR2 SYDVKM. The CDR3: CASSLDPSLPEQYF. Written as DNA, the CDR3 is TGTGCCAGCAGTTTGGACCCCTCCCTACCCGAGCAGTACTTC.

The chain is built from TRBV5-6 and TRBJ2-7; D is unresolved. This CDR3 spans 15 amino acids. The V gene's germline CDR1 is SGHDT and CDR2 YYEEEE. V was clipped by 0 bases and J by 1 base, with 11 bases between them. The CDR3 region has the DNA TGTGCCAGCAGCTTGGCCCCGACTGGATCCTACGAGCAGTACTTC. It translates to CASSLAPTGSYEQYF.

The chain employs TRBV5-1 and TRBJ1-2; D may be TRBD1 (6 bases). V gave up 0 bases and J gave up 6 bases, with 15 bases separating them. In germline, CDR1 is SGHRS, CDR2 YFSETQ. There are 15 residues in the CDR3. CDR3 residues: CASSLGGAGDNGYTF. The CDR3, as DNA: TGCGCCAGCAGCTTGGGAGGCGCAGGGGACAATGGCTACACCTTC.

The chain links TRBV6-1 to TRBJ2-5; D is possibly TRBD2 (5 bases). The ends were cut back, 6 bases at V and 5 bases at J, with 16 bases in the middle. The germline V gene has CDR1 MNHNS and CDR2 SASEGT. The CDR3 has 14 amino acids. Written as DNA, the CDR3 is TGTGCCAGCAGGGGAGACGCGACTGTGGAGACCCAGTACTTC. Protein sequence: CASRGDATVETQYF.

This clone was recorded a few times. The chain employs TRBV7-2 and TRBJ1-2; D not certain. Germline V lookup: CDR1 SGHTA, CDR2 FQGNSA. CDR3 length: 14 amino acids. V lost 6 bases, J lost 8 bases, and 19 bases lay in between. CDR3 residues: CASRDWTTAEGYTF. DNA of the CDR3: TGTGCCAGCAGGGACTGGACGACGGCGGAGGGCTACACCTTC.

The gene calls are TRBV30 and TRBJ2-3; 7 bases agree with TRBD2. Trimming took 2 bases from V and 10 from J; bases not matched to a gene: 6. The CDR3 is 12 amino acids. Germline CDR1 is GTSNPN and CDR2 is SVGIG (reference sequence). CDR3 sequence reads: CAWSLTSSPQYF. CDR3 in DNA: TGTGCCTGGAGTCTGACTAGCAGTCCGCAGTATTTT.

The V call is TRBV4-2, the J call TRBJ2-3, with D perhaps matching TRBD1 or TRBD2 (5 bases each). There are 16 residues in the CDR3. Germline lookup yields CDR1 LGHNA and CDR2 YNFKEQ. V shed 6 bases and J shed 2 bases, with 18 bases lying between them. This CDR3 is CASRSVRGPDTDTQYF. CDR3 coding DNA: TGTGCCAGCAGGTCCGTTCGGGGCCCCGACACAGATACGCAGTATTTT.

This chain links TRBV10-3 with TRBJ2-7, with 7 bases matching TRBD2. V lost 10 bases to trimming and J lost 6 bases; unmatched junction nucleotides: 6. The CDR3 sequence is 11 residues long. Germline V gives CDR1 ENHRY, CDR2 SYGVKD. This CDR3 reads CATDPGGEQYF. In nucleotides, the CDR3 is TGTGCCACCGACCCGGGGGGCGAGCAGTACTTC.

This chain connects TRBV7-6 to TRBJ2-7; weak D call: TRBD1 (7 bases). The V and J ends lost 6 bases and 4 bases respectively, with 10 bases between them. The CDR3 contains 12 residues. Germline-derived CDR1 and CDR2 are SGHVS and FNYEAQ. CDR3 sequence: CASSPGGYEQYF. The CDR3 DNA is TGTGCCAGCAGTCCAGGGGGGTACGAGCAGTACTTC. Full variable domain (rest looked up from reference TRBV7-6 and TRBJ2-7): GAGVSQSPRYKVTKRGQDVALRCDPISGHVSLYWYRQALGQGPEFLTYFNYEAQQDKSGLPNDRFSAERPEGSISTLTIQRTEQRDSAMYRCASSPGGYEQYFGPGTRLTVT.

The sample holds one count of this clone. The chain employs TRBV7-8 and TRBJ2-2; 7 positions agree with TRBD1. The CDR3 is made up of 15 amino acids. The trim removed 4 bases at V and 1 base at J, leaving 3 bases unmatched. Per the germline V gene, CDR1 is SGHVS and CDR2 is FQNEAQ. CDR3 protein: CASSSQGRNTGELFF. The CDR3 DNA sequence: TGTGCCAGCAGCTCACAGGGGAGGAACACCGGGGAGCTGTTTTTT. Supplemented by reference TRBV7-8 and TRBJ2-2, the full variable domain reads GAGVSQSPRYKVAKRGQDVALRCDPISGHVSLFWYQQALGQGPEFLTYFQNEAQLDKSGLPSDRFFAERPEGSVSTLKIQRTQQEDSAVYLCASSSQGRNTGELFFGEGSRLTVL.

This chain uses TRBV2 with TRBJ2-5; D may be TRBD1 (5 bases). The V and J ends lost 4 bases and 5 bases respectively, with 14 bases between them. This CDR3 is built from 14 residues. CDR1 SNHLY and CDR2 FYNNEI come from the germline V gene. The CDR3 DNA reads as TGTGCCAGCAGTGGACAGAATACCGGGGAGACCCAGTACTTC. It translates to CASSGQNTGETQYF.

The chain couples TRBV2 to TRBJ2-5; 8 bases agree with TRBD1. V shed 8 bases, J shed 5 bases, and the junction held 7 bases outside the gene matches. The CDR3 sequence is 13 residues long. Germline CDR1 is SNHLY and CDR2 is FYNNEI. CDR3 residues: CASGRGLGETQYF. The CDR3 nucleotides read TGTGCCAGCGGCAGGGGGCTTGGGGAGACCCAGTACTTC.

This clone was found a few times. The V and J genes are TRBV7-9 and TRBJ1-1; D gene ambiguous. Between the trimmed V and J ends, which lost 6 bases and 0 bases, there was a span of 5 bases. CDR1 is SEHNR, CDR2 FQNEAQ, per germline (reference sequence). This CDR3 is built from 12 residues. Here the CDR3 DNA reads TGTGCCAGCAGTTGGATGAACACTGAAGCTTTCTTT. As protein: CASSWMNTEAFF.

This clone was counted only a few times. In nucleotides, the CDR3 is TGTGCCAGCAGCGTAAGGCAGGGCCGCGAGCAGTACTTC. This encodes CASSVRQGREQYF. The J gene is TRBJ2-7, the V gene TRBV7-6; TRBD1 might be the D (5 bases). The CDR3 length is 13 residues. V lost 5 bases and J 6 bases, leaving 14 bases between the germline ends. CDR1 SGHVS and CDR2 FNYEAQ come from the germline V gene. The entire variable domain, with the rest obtained from reference TRBV7-6 and TRBJ2-7, is as follows: GAGVSQSPRYKVTKRGQDVALRCDPISGHVSLYWYRQALGQGPEFLTYFNYEAQQDKSGLPNDRFSAERPEGSISTLTIQRTEQRDSAMYRCASSVRQGREQYFGPGTRLTVT.

This clone was picked up a small number of times. The V gene is TRBV2, the J gene TRBJ2-7; 8 positions match TRBD1. The CDR3 covers 14 residues. Trimming took 2 bases from V and 0 from J; bases not matched to a gene: 0. Germline V gene lookup returns CDR1 SNHLY and CDR2 FYNNEI. The CDR3 DNA reads as TGTGCCAGCAGTGAACAGGGGGCCTCCTACGAGCAGTACTTC. Translating it yields CASSEQGASYEQYF.

The gene calls are TRBV28 and TRBJ2-7, with a possible D match to TRBD1 (6 bases). V was shortened by 7 bases and J by 4 bases, with 8 bases between the two germline ends. Per the germline V gene, CDR1 is MDHEN and CDR2 is SYDVKM. The CDR3 is made up of 11 amino acids. The CDR3 here is CASNRDYEQYF. The CDR3 DNA follows: TGTGCCAGCAACAGGGATTACGAGCAGTACTTC.

This clone was seen a single time. The J gene is TRBJ2-3, the V gene TRBV27, with 10 bases aligning to TRBD2. There are 16 residues in the CDR3. The trim removed 5 bases at V and 7 bases at J, leaving 12 bases unmatched. Germline-derived CDR1 and CDR2 are MNHEY and SMNVEV (reference sequence). This chain's CDR3 is CASSPPSGSVLYTQYF. The DNA of the CDR3 is TGTGCCAGCAGTCCCCCTAGCGGGAGTGTTTTATATACGCAGTATTTT.

This rearrangement joins TRBV5-1 to TRBJ2-6; 11 nucleotides agree with TRBD2. The CDR3 runs 19 residues. V lost 0 bases, J lost 2 bases, and 7 bases stayed unmatched. The germline V gene has CDR1 SGHRS and CDR2 YFSETQ. CDR3 region: CASSLGLAGGSAGANVLTF. The CDR3 coding sequence is TGCGCCAGCAGCTTGGGGCTAGCGGGAGGTTCTGCTGGGGCCAACGTCCTGACTTTC.

The chain joins TRBV7-6 to TRBJ2-3; D gene ambiguous. V dropped 2 bases and J dropped 3 bases, with 6 bases sitting between them. The CDR3 runs 13 residues. The germline gives CDR1 SGHVS, CDR2 FNYEAQ. Here the CDR3 DNA reads TGTGCCAGCAGCTTAATGGGGACAGATACGCAGTATTTT. Amino acids: CASSLMGTDTQYF.

This clone was seen a single time. The chain recombines TRBV19 with TRBJ1-2; D gene uncertain. The V gene lost 6 bases and the J gene lost 8 bases, with 13 bases spanning the gap. The CDR3 is made up of 12 amino acids. The V gene's germline CDR1 is LNHDA and CDR2 SQIVND (reference sequence). The CDR3 DNA is TGTGCCAGTAGCGCCGGTGGGGTCGGCTACACCTTC. It is translated as CASSAGGVGYTF. The variable domain in full, with the rest retrieved from reference TRBV19 and TRBJ1-2, is DGGITQSPKYLFRKEGQNVTLSCEQNLNHDAMYWYRQDPGQGLRLIYYSQIVNDFQKGDIAEGYSVSREKKESFPLTVTSAQKNPTAFYLCASSAGGVGYTFGSGTRLTVV.

In this sample, this clone turned up once. The genes are TRBV7-2 and TRBJ1-3; D gene unclear. V was pared by 5 bases and J by 0 bases, with 11 bases between. This CDR3 has 15 residues. Per the germline V gene, CDR1 is SGHTA and CDR2 is FQGNSA. In nucleotides, the CDR3 is TGTGCCAGCAGCCCCCCCGCTAACTCTGGAAACACCATATATTTT. Protein: CASSPPANSGNTIYF.

The CDR3 coding sequence is TGTGCCAGCAGCGTAGCTAGTACGGGACTAGCGGGGATTGAGCAGTTCTTC. Translation: CASSVASTGLAGIEQFF. The V and J genes are TRBV9 and TRBJ2-1, with 13 positions matching TRBD2. Looked up from germline, CDR1 is SGDLS and CDR2 is YYNGEE. The CDR3 extends over 17 amino acids. The J segment lost 9 bases and the V segment lost 0 bases, leaving 9 bases of the junction unmatched.

The rearrangement joins TRBV2 to TRBJ2-7; 10 bases line up with TRBD1. This CDR3 is 17 amino acids long. CDR1 and CDR2 (germline): SNHLY, FYNNEI. V was pared by 6 bases and J by 3 bases, with 14 bases of the junction left unmatched. CDR3 sequence (DNA): TGTGCCAGCAGCGAGACAGGGGGCCTAGCGTACAACTACGAGCAGTACTTC. Translating it yields CASSETGGLAYNYEQYF.

The chain's CDR3 is CARGSGGDTDTQYF. CDR3 nucleotides: TGTGCCCGTGGTAGCGGGGGCGACACAGATACGCAGTATTTT. The rearrangement links TRBV7-9 to TRBJ2-3, with 9 bases lining up with TRBD2. Germline lookup yields CDR1 SEHNR and CDR2 FQNEAQ (reference sequence). J lost 2 bases, V lost 11 bases, and 8 bases had no gene match. The CDR3 has 14 residues.

The rearrangement uses TRBV9 and TRBJ2-3, with 9 bases matching TRBD2. This CDR3 has 14 residues. CDR1 is SGDLS and CDR2 is YYNGEE in the germline V gene. The ends lost 4 bases at V and 6 bases at J; junction bases unmatched: 6. This CDR3 is CASSPGLAGDTQYF. In DNA, the CDR3 is TGTGCCAGCAGCCCGGGACTAGCAGGGGATACGCAGTATTTT.

The CDR3 loop is CASSVEQGGSYEQFF. For the CDR3, the DNA is TGTGCCAGCAGCGTAGAGCAGGGAGGATCATATGAGCAGTTCTTC. The chain carries TRBV9 and TRBJ2-1; maybe TRBD2 (6 bases). The CDR3 runs to 15 residues. Trimming took off 0 bases at V and 8 bases at J, with 15 bases between the two ends. From germline, CDR1 is SGDLS and CDR2 YYNGEE.

The chain combines TRBV7-9 with TRBJ2-7; weak D call: TRBD2 (6 bases). Looked up from germline, CDR1 is SEHNR and CDR2 is FQNEAQ (reference sequence). The CDR3 totals 12 residues. V shed 5 bases and J shed 3 bases, with 8 bases lying between them. Here the CDR3 reads CASSMTSYEQYF. For the CDR3, the DNA is TGTGCCAGCAGCATGACTAGCTACGAGCAGTACTTC.

This clone was counted a few times. V gene TRBV5-4 combines with J gene TRBJ2-7; either TRBD1 or TRBD2 may supply D (5 bases each). Trimming removed 3 bases from V and 5 bases from J, with 12 bases in between. Germline CDR1 SGHNT, CDR2 YYREEE (reference sequence). This CDR3 is 13 amino acids long. CDR3 residues: CASSYRDLNEQYF. The CDR3 nucleotides read TGTGCCAGCAGCTACCGGGACCTCAACGAGCAGTACTTC.

The chain employs TRBV28 and TRBJ2-2; the match to TRBD2 covers 8 bases. The CDR3 loop spans 17 amino acids. Germline loops: CDR1 MDHEN, CDR2 SYDVKM. The J segment lost 0 bases and the V segment lost 7 bases, leaving 10 bases of the junction unmatched. The CDR3: CASIGGGGRSNTGELFF. The CDR3 DNA reads TGTGCCAGCATCGGTGGGGGCGGGAGGTCGAACACCGGGGAGCTGTTTTTT. Together with reference TRBV28 and TRBJ2-2, the CDR3 gives the full variable domain: DVKVTQSSRYLVKRTGEKVFLECVQDMDHENMFWYRQDPGLGLRLIYFSYDVKMKEKGDIPEGYSVSREKKERFSLILESASTNQTSMYLCASIGGGGRSNTGELFFGEGSRLTVL.

This chain links TRBV9 with TRBJ2-2, with D perhaps matching TRBD2 (5 bases). Trimming shortened V by 0 bases and J by 4 bases, and 10 bases separated the two germline ends. Germline V gene data show CDR1 as SGDLS and CDR2 as YYNGEE. The CDR3 totals 15 residues. This CDR3 is CASSVAGIPTGELFF. CDR3 DNA sequence: TGTGCCAGCAGCGTAGCCGGGATCCCCACCGGGGAGCTGTTTTTT.